Listed below are T cell receptor beta chains from one sample, sequenced in a study of T cells in Graves' hyperthyroidism and ophthalmopathy. In TCRdb, the multiplex PCR reads were re-called with MiXCR into one record per CDR3 protein. The table lists 300,000 to 450,000 distinct CDR3 sequences, roughly 25% of them singletons. The sample consisted of blood. The source of these receptors is a middle-aged man with Graves' hyperthyroidism. CDR3s include the opening cysteine and the closing phenylalanine or tryptophan.

j_call | v_call | cdr3_aa
TRBJ1-3 | TRBV6-5 | CASSSITGNTIYF
TRBJ1-1 | TRBV20-1 | CSAWTVDTEAFF
TRBJ2-7 | TRBV24-1 | CATSDAKGIGYEQYF
TRBJ2-1 | TRBV20-1 | CSARDRASGSWGNEQFF
TRBJ2-1 | TRBV20-1 | CSARDRDSQGWNEQFF
TRBJ2-7 | TRBV20-1 | CSATPREKKQYF
TRBJ1-5 | TRBV24-1 | CATSRGDQPQHF
TRBJ2-7 | TRBV2 | CASRGLAGGEQYF
TRBJ2-7 | TRBV2 | CASTLGTASSYEQYF
TRBJ2-7 | TRBV7-2 | CASSFIHRGSSYEQYF
TRBJ2-3 | TRBV20-1 | CSARGIAGYDADTQYF
TRBJ2-5 | TRBV30 | CTTGLETQYF
TRBJ2-3 | TRBV5-1 | CASTYDGHTDTQYF
TRBJ2-1 | TRBV18 | CASSPPGTGGRHEQFF
TRBJ2-3 | TRBV20-1 | CSARGTSGTDTQYF
TRBJ2-1 | TRBV5-1 | CASSPGGAGVNNEQFF
TRBJ1-5 | TRBV18 | CASAPGADQPQHF
TRBJ1-1 | TRBV7-9 | CASSTTTEAFF
TRBJ2-1 | TRBV2 | CASSEGEVAYNEQFF
TRBJ1-1 | TRBV3-1 | CASSNSDRDGTEAFF
TRBJ2-7 | TRBV7-9 | CASSPGGTRSYEQYF
TRBJ2-7 | TRBV7-2 | CASSRRDRSYEQYF
TRBJ2-7 | TRBV2 | CASIARSYEQYF
TRBJ1-1 | TRBV12-3/TRBV12-4 | CASSLAGGRGEAFF
TRBJ2-5 | TRBV2 | CASSRDSQETQYF
TRBJ2-1 | TRBV3-1 | CASSPGAGDYNEQFF
TRBJ1-1 | TRBV10-2 | CASSDNRMNTEAFF
TRBJ1-5 | TRBV19 | CASSLSLRVQPQHF
TRBJ2-5 | TRBV3-1 | CASSPDYVGGETQYF
TRBJ2-7 | TRBV7-2 | CASSLEEKAYEQYF
TRBJ1-5 | TRBV3-1 | CASSRGQGLQPQHF
TRBJ2-2 | TRBV6-1 | CASSPLWTSLITGELFF
TRBJ2-7 | TRBV20-1 | CSARQKTGGHYEQYF
TRBJ1-1 | TRBV18 | CASSPNTRLNTEAFF
TRBJ2-3 | TRBV28 | CASSSPLAGVTRDTQYF
TRBJ1-4 | TRBV7-6 | CASSLERAKGEKLFF
TRBJ1-2 | TRBV5-5 | CASSRESRSYGYTF
TRBJ2-7 | TRBV12-3/TRBV12-4 | CASSIGTSGLYEQYF
TRBJ2-5 | TRBV29-1 | CSAHQETQYF
TRBJ1-1 | TRBV7-8 | CASSLYDTEAFF
TRBJ1-1 | TRBV5-1 | CASGLVGEVGTEAFF
TRBJ2-2 | TRBV6-1 | CASRRDLYTGELFF
TRBJ2-3 | TRBV27 | CASSSLFRLAGGTDTQYF
TRBJ2-5 | TRBV18 | CASSRTGGSAETQYF
TRBJ2-7 | TRBV9 | CASSVGWGSSEQYF
TRBJ1-3 | TRBV12-3/TRBV12-4 | CASRPSGHLSGNTIYF
TRBJ1-1 | TRBV7-3 | CASSTTRNTEAFF
TRBJ2-2 | TRBV2 | CASSEPGRYTGELFF
TRBJ2-7 | TRBV11-2 | CASSLVSGTSGSRQYF
TRBJ1-2 | TRBV28 | CASSLWVEERGYTF
TRBJ1-1 | TRBV2 | CASTRFPQDVAEAFF
TRBJ1-2 | TRBV3-1 | CASSSRQGYGYTF
TRBJ2-2 | TRBV9 | CASSEPWLAENTGELFF
TRBJ1-6 | TRBV6-1 | CASSRPRGVNSPLHF
TRBJ2-5 | TRBV19 | CASNDGNRQETQYF
TRBJ2-7 | TRBV6-2/TRBV6-3 | CASRDRIFYEQYF
TRBJ2-1 | TRBV5-1 | CASSSPSPGSFVEQFF